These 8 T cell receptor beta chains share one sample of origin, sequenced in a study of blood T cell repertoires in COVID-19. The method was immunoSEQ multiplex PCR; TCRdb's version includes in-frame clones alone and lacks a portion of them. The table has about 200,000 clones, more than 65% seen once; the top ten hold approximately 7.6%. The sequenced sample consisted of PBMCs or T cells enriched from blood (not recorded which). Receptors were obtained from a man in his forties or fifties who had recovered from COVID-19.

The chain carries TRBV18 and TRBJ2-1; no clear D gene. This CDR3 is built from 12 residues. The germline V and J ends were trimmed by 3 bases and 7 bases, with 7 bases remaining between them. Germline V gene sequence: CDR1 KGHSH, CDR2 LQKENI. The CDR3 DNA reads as TGTGCCAGCTCACCCCTGTCTAATGAGCAGTTCTTC. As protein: CASSPLSNEQFF.

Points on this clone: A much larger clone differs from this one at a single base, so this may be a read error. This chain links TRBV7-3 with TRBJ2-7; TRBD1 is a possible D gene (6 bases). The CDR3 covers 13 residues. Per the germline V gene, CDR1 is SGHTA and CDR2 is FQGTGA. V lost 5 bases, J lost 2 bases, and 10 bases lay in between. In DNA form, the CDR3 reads TGTGCCAGCAGCCGAAGGACAGCCTACGAGCAGTACTTC. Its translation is CASSRRTAYEQYF.

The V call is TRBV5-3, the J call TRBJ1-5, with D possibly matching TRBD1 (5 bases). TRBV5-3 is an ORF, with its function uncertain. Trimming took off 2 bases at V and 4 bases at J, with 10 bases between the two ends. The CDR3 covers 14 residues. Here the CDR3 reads CARSLVQVNQPQHF. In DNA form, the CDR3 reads TGTGCCAGAAGCTTAGTACAGGTTAATCAGCCCCAGCATTTT.

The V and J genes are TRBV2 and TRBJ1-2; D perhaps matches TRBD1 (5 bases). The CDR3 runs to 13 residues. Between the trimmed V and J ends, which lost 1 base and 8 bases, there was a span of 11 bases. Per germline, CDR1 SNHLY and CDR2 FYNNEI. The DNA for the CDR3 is TGTGCCAGCAGTGAAGGGGAGGGGTCGGGCTACACCTTC. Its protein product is CASSEGEGSGYTF.

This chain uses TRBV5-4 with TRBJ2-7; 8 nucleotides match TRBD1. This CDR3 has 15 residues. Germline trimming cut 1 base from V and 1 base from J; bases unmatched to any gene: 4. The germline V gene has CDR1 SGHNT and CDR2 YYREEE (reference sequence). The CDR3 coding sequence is TGTGCCAGCAGCTTGATTGGACAGGGTTCCTACGAGCAGTACTTC. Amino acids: CASSLIGQGSYEQYF.

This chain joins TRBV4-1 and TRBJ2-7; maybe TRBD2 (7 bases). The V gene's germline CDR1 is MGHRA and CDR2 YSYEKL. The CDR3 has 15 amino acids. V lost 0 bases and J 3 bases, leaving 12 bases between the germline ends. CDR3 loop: CASSQDGGGLYEQYF. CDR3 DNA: TGCGCCAGCAGCCAAGATGGGGGGGGGCTCTACGAGCAGTACTTC.

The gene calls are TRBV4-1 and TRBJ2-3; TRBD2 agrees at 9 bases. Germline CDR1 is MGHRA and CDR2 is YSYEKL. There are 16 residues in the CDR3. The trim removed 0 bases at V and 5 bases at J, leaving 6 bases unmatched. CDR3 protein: CASSQEPSGIEDTQYF. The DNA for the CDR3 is TGCGCCAGCAGCCAAGAACCTAGCGGGATCGAAGATACGCAGTATTTT.

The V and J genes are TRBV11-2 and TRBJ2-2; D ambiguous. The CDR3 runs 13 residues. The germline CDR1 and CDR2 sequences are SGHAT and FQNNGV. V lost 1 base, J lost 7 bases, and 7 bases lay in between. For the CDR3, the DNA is TGTGCCAGCAGCTTAGGTCTATTCGGGGAGCTGTTTTTT. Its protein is CASSLGLFGELFF.